A selection of T cell receptor beta chains follows, all from one sample in a study of CD8 T cells in ankylosing spondylitis. MiXCR was run by TCRdb on the 5' RACE reads, yielding one entry per CDR3 protein. This sample has roughly 700,000 distinct CDR3 sequences, with roughly 20% found just once. Sequencing used blood, either unsorted or a sorted T cell fraction (not recorded which). The receptors shown here come from a male donor with ankylosing spondylitis. Both conserved end residues are part of each CDR3. The D gene is left open where the match is weak. A clone size is listed for some rows: how often the clone was seen (once, few, many), or a class if it is expanded.

few	TRBV20-1	14	NA	TRBJ1-1	TGCAGTGCTAGAACTGGGGGGGGACGAACTGAAGCTTTCTTT	CSARTGGGRTEAFF
few	TRBV29-1	16	TRBD1	TRBJ1-1	TGCAGCGTTTCGCGTAGGACAGGGGGACCGAACACTGAAGCTTTCTTT	CSVSRRTGGPNTEAFF
NA	TRBV12-5	15	NA	TRBJ2-7	TGTGCTAGTGGTTTGGGTGGGTTAGTTAGGGGGGTGCAGTACTTC	CASGLGGLVRGVQYF
NA	TRBV20-1	13	TRBD1	TRBJ1-6	TGCAGTACCCGCAGGGGGCCCGCCTCACCCCTCCACTTT	CSTRRGPASPLHF
NA	TRBV30	15	NA	TRBJ1-3	TGTGCCTGGAGTGGAACGTACTACTCTGGAAACACCATATATTTT	CAWSGTYYSGNTIYF
NA	TRBV10-3	17	NA	TRBJ2-6	TGTGCCATCAGTGGGGAACAACTAATCTCTGGGGCCAACGTCCTGACTTTC	CAISGEQLISGANVLTF
NA	TRBV12-3/TRBV12-4	14	NA	TRBJ1-6	TGTGCCAGCAGTTTCAAAGGACGTAATTCACCCCTCCACTTT	CASSFKGRNSPLHF
NA	TRBV7-2	17	TRBD2	TRBJ2-3	TGTGCCAGCAGCTTAGCCAGGACTAGCGGGGGGGCGGATACGCAGTATTTT	CASSLARTSGGADTQYF
few	TRBV10-1	15	TRBD1	TRBJ2-1	TGCGCCAGCAGTGAGAGGGGGCCGCCGTACAATGAGCAGTTCTTC	CASSERGPPYNEQFF
few	TRBV12-3/TRBV12-4	12	NA	TRBJ2-7	TGTGCCAGCAGTACGACAGAGTACGAGCAGTACTTC	CASSTTEYEQYF
few	TRBV20-1	13	NA	TRBJ1-4	TGCAGTGCTAGAGGGGGCATTAATGAAAAACTGTTTTTT	CSARGGINEKLFF
few	TRBV20-1	13	NA	TRBJ2-7	TGCAGTGCTAGAGCCTCAGCGGTGGTCGAGCAGTACTTC	CSARASAVVEQYF
NA	TRBV9	14	NA	TRBJ2-2	TGTGCCAGCAGCCAAATCGGACTGGACGGGGAGCTGTTTTTT	CASSQIGLDGELFF
once	TRBV6-5	13	NA	TRBJ2-5	TGTGCCAGCAGTTACTCAAGGGGGGAGACCCAGTACTTC	CASSYSRGETQYF
few	TRBV7-2	15	NA	TRBJ1-5	TGTGCCAGCAGCCCCATCGAAAGTAGCAATCAGCCCCAGCATTTT	CASSPIESSNQPQHF
NA	TRBV5-1	16	NA	TRBJ1-1	TGCGCCAGCAGCTTGCTGGGGTCTGGAATGAACACTGAAGCTTTCTTT	CASSLLGSGMNTEAFF
NA	TRBV19	17	TRBD2	TRBJ2-1	TGTGCCAGTAGTATCCCTCCCCTAGCGGGGCCCTACAATGAGCAGTTCTTC	CASSIPPLAGPYNEQFF
NA	TRBV25-1	18	NA	TRBJ1-2	TGTGCCAGCAGTGAATCGGGCTTCGTCGTAGGGGCGAGATATGGCTACACCTTC	CASSESGFVVGARYGYTF
few	TRBV3-1	19	TRBD2	TRBJ2-3	TGTGCCAGCAGCCAAGGTCTCAAGCGGGGGACGGCTAGCACAGATACGCAGTATTTT	CASSQGLKRGTASTDTQYF
NA	TRBV5-5	13	TRBD2	TRBJ2-5	TGTGCCAGCAGCACCCGGGAGGGAGAGACCCAGTACTTC	CASSTREGETQYF
few	TRBV6-1	15	NA	TRBJ2-3	TGTGCCAGCAGAGGGGGGGGCAGGGGGACAGATACGCAGTATTTT	CASRGGGRGTDTQYF
NA	TRBV12-3/TRBV12-4	17	TRBD2	TRBJ2-2	TGTGCCAGCACCAATAAAGGAGGGGAGGGTGGCACCGGGGAGCTGTTTTTT	CASTNKGGEGGTGELFF
NA	TRBV9	14	TRBD2	TRBJ2-7	TGTGCCAGCAGCCCTCTAGCGGACTCCTACGAGCAGTACTTC	CASSPLADSYEQYF
NA	TRBV9	13	NA	TRBJ2-3	TGTGCCAGCAGCCCTCCGGTGGTGGATACGCAGTATTTT	CASSPPVVDTQYF
NA	TRBV12-3/TRBV12-4	15	NA	TRBJ2-1	TGTGCCAGCAGTCCCCGGCAGGGGTTTTTCAATGAGCAGTTCTTC	CASSPRQGFFNEQFF
NA	TRBV2	14	TRBD2	TRBJ2-1	TGTGCCAGCAGTCAGAGCGGGAGGGGAAATGAGCAGTTCTTC	CASSQSGRGNEQFF
few	TRBV13	15	NA	TRBJ2-1	TGTGCCCAGGGCCGTGCGGGGAGCTCCTACAATGAGCAGTTCTTC	CAQGRAGSSYNEQFF
few	TRBV5-1	15	NA	TRBJ2-3	TGCGCCAGCAGCTTCGGTGGAGGGCATACAGATACGCAGTATTTT	CASSFGGGHTDTQYF
NA	TRBV12-3/TRBV12-4	17	NA	TRBJ1-1	TGTGCCAGCAGTTTAGCTCCTGGACAGCTGGGGAACGCTGAAGCTTTCTTT	CASSLAPGQLGNAEAFF
NA	TRBV9	18	TRBD2	TRBJ2-3	TGTGCCAGCAGCGTAGAGAGTAGCGGGAGCCGATGGGCAGATACGCAGTATTTT	CASSVESSGSRWADTQYF
many	TRBV4-1	15	TRBD1	TRBJ2-1	TGCGCCAGCAGCCAAGAGGGCCTCAGGGGGAATGAGCAGTTCTTC	CASSQEGLRGNEQFF
many	TRBV29-1	15	NA	TRBJ2-2	TGCAGCGTTCAGTTGTCGGGGCGGGACACCGGGGAGCTGTTTTTT	CSVQLSGRDTGELFF
many	TRBV12-3/TRBV12-4	15	TRBD1	TRBJ2-7	TGTGCCAGCAGTTCCACGGACAGGGTCTCCTACGAGCAGTACTTC	CASSSTDRVSYEQYF